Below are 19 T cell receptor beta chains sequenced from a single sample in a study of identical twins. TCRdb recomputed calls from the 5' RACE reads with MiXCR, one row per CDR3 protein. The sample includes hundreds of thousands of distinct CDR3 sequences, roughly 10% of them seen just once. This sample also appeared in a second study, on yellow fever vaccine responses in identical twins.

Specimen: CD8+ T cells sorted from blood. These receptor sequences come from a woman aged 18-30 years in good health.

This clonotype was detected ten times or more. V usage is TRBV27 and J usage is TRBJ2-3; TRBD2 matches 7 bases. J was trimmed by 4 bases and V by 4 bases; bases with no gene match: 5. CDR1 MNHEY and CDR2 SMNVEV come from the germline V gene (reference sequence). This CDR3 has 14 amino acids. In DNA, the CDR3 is TGTGCCAGCAGTTCCCGACTAGCTCCAGATACGCAGTATTTT. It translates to CASSSRLAPDTQYF.

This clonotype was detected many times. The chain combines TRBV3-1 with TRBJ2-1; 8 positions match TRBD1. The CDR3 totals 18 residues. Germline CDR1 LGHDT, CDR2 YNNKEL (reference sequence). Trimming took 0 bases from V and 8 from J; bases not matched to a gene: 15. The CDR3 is CASSQDRSRQGTNDEQFF. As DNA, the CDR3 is TGTGCCAGCAGCCAAGATCGGAGTAGACAGGGGACCAATGATGAGCAGTTCTTC.

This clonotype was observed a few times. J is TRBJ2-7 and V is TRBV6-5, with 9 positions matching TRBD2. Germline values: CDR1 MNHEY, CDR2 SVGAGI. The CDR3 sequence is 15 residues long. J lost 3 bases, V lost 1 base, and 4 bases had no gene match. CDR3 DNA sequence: TGTGCCAGCAGTTACTTGGCGGGAGGGAGCTACGAGCAGTACTTC. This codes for CASSYLAGGSYEQYF.

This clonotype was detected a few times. The CDR3 DNA reads as TGCAGCGTACCCCTAGCGGGGGGGCCCGATACGCAGTATTTT. This translates into CSVPLAGGPDTQYF. The V call is TRBV29-1, the J call TRBJ2-3; TRBD2 agrees at 12 bases. The CDR3 has 14 amino acids. CDR1 SQVTM and CDR2 ANQGSEA come from the germline V gene. Trimming at V came to 6 bases and at J to 6 bases, leaving 7 bases not matched to a gene.

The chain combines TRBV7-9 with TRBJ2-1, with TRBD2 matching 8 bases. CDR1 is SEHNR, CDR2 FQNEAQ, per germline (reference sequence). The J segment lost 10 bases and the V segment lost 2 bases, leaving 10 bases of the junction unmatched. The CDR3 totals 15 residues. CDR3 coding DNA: TGTGCCAGCAGCTTACCTAGTGTTAGCGGGGTCGAGCAGTTCTTC. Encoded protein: CASSLPSVSGVEQFF. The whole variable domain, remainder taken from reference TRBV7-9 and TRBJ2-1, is DTGVSQNPRHKITKRGQNVTFRCDPISEHNRLYWYRQTLGQGPEFLTYFQNEAQLEKSRLLSDRFSAERPKGSFSTLEIQRTEQGDSAMYLCASSLPSVSGVEQFFGPGTRLTVL.

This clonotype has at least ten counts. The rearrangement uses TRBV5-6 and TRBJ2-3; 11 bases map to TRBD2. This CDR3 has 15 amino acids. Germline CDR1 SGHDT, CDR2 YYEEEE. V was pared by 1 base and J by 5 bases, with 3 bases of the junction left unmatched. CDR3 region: CASSLLLAGVDTQYF. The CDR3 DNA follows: TGTGCCAGCAGCTTGTTACTAGCGGGAGTAGATACGCAGTATTTT.

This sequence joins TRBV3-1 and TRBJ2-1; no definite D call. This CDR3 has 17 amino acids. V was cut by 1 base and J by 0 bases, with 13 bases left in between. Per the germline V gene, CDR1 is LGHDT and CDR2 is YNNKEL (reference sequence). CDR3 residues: CASSQVEWGDSYNEQFF. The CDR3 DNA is TGTGCCAGCAGCCAAGTAGAATGGGGTGACTCCTACAATGAGCAGTTCTTC.

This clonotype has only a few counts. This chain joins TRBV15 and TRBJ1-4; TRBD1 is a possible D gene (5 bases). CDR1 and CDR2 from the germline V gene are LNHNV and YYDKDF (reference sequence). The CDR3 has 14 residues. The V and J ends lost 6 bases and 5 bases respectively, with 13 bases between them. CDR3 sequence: CATSTGRGNEKLFF. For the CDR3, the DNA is TGTGCCACCAGTACGGGGCGAGGAAATGAAAAACTGTTTTTT.

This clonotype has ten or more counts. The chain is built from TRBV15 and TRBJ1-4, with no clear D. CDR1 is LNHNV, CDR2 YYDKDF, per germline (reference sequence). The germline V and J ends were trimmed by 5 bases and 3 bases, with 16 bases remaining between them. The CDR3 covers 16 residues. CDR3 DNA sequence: TGTGCCACCAGCGAGAGAACCCACGGTTCTAATGAAAAACTGTTTTTT. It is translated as CATSERTHGSNEKLFF.

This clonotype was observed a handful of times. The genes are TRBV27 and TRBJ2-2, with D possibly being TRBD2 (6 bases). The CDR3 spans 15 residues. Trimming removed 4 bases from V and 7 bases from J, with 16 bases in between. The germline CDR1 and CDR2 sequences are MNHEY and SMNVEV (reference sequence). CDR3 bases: TGTGCCAGCAGTTGGAGGGACCGGGGTATCGGGGAGCTGTTTTTT. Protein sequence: CASSWRDRGIGELFF.

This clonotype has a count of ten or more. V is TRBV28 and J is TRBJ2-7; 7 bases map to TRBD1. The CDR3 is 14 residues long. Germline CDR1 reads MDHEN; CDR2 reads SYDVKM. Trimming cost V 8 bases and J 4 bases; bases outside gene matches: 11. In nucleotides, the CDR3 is TGTGCCAGCGGAGCAGGGACAGACATATACGAGCAGTACTTC. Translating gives CASGAGTDIYEQYF.

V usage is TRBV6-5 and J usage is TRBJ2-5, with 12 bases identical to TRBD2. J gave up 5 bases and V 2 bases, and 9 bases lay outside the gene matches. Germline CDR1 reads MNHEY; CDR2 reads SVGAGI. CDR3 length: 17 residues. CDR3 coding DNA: TGTGCCAGCAGTTACGAGACTAGCGGGGGCTGGCGGGAGACCCAGTACTTC. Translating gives CASSYETSGGWRETQYF.

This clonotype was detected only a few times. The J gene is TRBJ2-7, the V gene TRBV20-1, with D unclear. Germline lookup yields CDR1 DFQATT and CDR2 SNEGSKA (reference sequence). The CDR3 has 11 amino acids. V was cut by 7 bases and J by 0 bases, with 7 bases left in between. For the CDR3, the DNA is TGCAGTGTTGCTAGCTCCTACGAGCAGTACTTC. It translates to CSVASSYEQYF.

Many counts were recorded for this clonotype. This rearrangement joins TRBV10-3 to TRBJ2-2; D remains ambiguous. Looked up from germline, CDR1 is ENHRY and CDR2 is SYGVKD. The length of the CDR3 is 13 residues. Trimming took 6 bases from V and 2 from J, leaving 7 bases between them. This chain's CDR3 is CAIRAVNTGELFF. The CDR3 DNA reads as TGTGCCATCAGAGCAGTCAACACCGGGGAGCTGTTTTTT.

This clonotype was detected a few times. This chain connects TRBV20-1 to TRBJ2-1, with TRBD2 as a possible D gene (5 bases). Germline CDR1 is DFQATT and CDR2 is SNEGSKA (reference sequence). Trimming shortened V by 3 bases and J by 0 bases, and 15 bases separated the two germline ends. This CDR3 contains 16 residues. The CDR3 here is CSARDPLANSYNEQFF. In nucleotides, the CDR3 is TGCAGTGCTAGGGACCCGCTAGCTAACTCCTACAATGAGCAGTTCTTC.

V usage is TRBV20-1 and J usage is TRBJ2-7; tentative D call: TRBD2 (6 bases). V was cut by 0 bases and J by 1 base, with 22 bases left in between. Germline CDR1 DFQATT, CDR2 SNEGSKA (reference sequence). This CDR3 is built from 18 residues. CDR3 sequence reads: CSARDFSGRWESSYEQYF. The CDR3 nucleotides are TGCAGTGCTAGAGATTTTTCGGGGAGGTGGGAATCTTCCTACGAGCAGTACTTC.

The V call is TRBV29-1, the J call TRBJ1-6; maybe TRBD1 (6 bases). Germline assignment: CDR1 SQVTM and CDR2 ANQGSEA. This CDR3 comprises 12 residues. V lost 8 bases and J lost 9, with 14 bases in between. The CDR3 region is CSRKRRGSPLHF. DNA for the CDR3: TGCAGCCGGAAACGCAGGGGTTCACCCCTCCACTTT.

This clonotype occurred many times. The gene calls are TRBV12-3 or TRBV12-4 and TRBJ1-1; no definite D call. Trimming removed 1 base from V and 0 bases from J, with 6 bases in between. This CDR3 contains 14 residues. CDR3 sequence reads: CASSLEGLNTEAFF. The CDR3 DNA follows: TGTGCCAGCAGTTTAGAAGGCCTGAACACTGAAGCTTTCTTT.

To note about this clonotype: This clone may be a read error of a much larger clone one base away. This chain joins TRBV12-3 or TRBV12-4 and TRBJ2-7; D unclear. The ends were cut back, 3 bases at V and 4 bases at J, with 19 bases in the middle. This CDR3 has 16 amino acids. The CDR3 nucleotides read TGTGCCAGCAGTTTTTCGGTCTCTTTTAGTCATTACGAGCAGTACTTC. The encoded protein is CASSFSVSFSHYEQYF.